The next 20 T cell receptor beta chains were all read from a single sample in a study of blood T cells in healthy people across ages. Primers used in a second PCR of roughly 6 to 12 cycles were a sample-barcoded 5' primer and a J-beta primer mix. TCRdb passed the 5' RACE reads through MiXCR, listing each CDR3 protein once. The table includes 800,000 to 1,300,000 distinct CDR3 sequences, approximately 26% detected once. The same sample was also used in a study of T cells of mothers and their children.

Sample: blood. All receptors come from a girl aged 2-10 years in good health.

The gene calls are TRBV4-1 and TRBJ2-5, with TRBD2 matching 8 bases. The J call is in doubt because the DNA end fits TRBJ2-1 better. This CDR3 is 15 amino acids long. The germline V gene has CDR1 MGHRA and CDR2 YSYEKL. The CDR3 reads CASRTLAAPSNEQFF. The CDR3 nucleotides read TGCGCCAGCAGGACACTAGCGGCTCCGAGCAATGAGCAGTTCTTC.

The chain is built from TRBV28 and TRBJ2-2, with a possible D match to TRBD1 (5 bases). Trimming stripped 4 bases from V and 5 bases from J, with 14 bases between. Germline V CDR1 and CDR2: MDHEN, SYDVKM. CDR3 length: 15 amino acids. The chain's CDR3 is CASSSFKGSTGELFF. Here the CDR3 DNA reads TGTGCCAGCAGTTCCTTTAAGGGGTCAACCGGGGAGCTGTTTTTT.

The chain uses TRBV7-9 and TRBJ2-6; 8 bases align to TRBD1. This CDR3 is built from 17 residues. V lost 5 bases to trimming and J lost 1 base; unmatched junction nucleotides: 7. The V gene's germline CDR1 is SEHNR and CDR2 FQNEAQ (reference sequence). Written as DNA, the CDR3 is TGTGCCAGCAGCCCAGGACAGGGAGGATCTGGGGCCAACGTCCTGACTTTC. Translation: CASSPGQGGSGANVLTF.

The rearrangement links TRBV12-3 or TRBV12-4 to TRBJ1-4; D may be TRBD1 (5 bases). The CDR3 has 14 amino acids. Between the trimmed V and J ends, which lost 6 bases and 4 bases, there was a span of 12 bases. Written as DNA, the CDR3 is TGTGCCAGCAGCGAACAGGAGTTTAATGAAAAACTGTTTTTT. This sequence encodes CASSEQEFNEKLFF.

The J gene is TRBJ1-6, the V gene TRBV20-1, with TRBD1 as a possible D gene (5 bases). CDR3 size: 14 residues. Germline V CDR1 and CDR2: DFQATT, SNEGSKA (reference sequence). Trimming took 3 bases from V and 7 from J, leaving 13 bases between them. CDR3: CSARTTVGNSPLHF. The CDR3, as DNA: TGCAGTGCTAGGACGACAGTAGGAAATTCACCCCTCCACTTT.

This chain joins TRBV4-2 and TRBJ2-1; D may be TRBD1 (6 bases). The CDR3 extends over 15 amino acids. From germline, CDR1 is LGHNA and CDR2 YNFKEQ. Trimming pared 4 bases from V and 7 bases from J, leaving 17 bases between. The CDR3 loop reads CASSRLGAGGNEQFF. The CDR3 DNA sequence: TGTGCCAGCAGCCGTTTGGGGGCGGGTGGGAATGAGCAGTTCTTC.

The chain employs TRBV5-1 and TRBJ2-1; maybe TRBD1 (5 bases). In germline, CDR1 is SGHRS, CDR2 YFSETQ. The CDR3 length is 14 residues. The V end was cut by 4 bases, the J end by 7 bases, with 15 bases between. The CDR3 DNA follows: TGCGCCAGCAGCCAGGGTTTCGGGCGGAATGAGCAGTTCTTC. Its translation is CASSQGFGRNEQFF. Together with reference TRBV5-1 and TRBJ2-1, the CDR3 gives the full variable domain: KAGVTQTPRYLIKTRGQQVTLSCSPISGHRSVSWYQQTPGQGLQFLFEYFSETQRNKGNFPGRFSGRQFSNSRSEMNVSTLELGDSALYLCASSQGFGRNEQFFGPGTRLTVL.

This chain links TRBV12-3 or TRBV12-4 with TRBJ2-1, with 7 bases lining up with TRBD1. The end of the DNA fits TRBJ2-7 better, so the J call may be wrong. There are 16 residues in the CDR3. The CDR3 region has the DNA TGTGCCAGCAGTTTATTCCTCGGGACAGATGTCTACGAGCAGTACTTC. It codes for CASSLFLGTDVYEQYF.

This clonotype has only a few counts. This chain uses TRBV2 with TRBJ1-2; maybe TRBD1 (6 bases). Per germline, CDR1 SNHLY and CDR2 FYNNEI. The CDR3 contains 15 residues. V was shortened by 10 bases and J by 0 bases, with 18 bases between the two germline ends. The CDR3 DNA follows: TGTGCCACCAGGACAGTGCCACAGCCTAACTATGGCTACACCTTC. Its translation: CATRTVPQPNYGYTF.

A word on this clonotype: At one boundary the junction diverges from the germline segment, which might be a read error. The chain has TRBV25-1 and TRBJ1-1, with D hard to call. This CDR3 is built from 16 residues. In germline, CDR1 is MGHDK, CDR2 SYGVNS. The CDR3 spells CASSERWTNMNTGAFF. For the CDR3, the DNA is TGTGCCAGCAGTGAAAGGTGGACCAACATGAACACTGGAGCTTTCTTT.

CDR3 region: CASSSAGTDTPYGYTF. CDR3 DNA: TGTGCCAGCAGCTCAGCCGGGACAGACACACCCTATGGCTACACCTTC. V gene TRBV5-6 combines with J gene TRBJ1-2; 7 nucleotides align to TRBD1. Germline V gives CDR1 SGHDT, CDR2 YYEEEE. The V and J ends lost 3 bases and 4 bases, in that order; junction bases with no gene match: 12. The CDR3 loop spans 16 amino acids.

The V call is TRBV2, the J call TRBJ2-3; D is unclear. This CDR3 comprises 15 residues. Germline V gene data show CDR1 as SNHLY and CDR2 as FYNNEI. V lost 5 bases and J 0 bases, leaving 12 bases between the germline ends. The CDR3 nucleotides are TGTGCCAGCAGTCATATGGGCCCTAGCACAGATACGCAGTATTTT. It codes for CASSHMGPSTDTQYF.

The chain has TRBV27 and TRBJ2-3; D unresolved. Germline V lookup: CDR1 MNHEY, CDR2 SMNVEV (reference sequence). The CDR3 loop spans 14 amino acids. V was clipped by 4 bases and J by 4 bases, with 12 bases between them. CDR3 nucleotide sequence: TGTGCCAGCAGTTCTTCCCGGCCCCCAGATACGCAGTATTTT. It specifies CASSSSRPPDTQYF.

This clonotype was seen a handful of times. The CDR3 DNA follows: TGTGCCAGCAGCTTAGTTCCGGCTATACTTTATGGCTACACCTTC. The encoded protein is CASSLVPAILYGYTF. This chain uses TRBV7-9 with TRBJ1-2; the D is unclear. The V gene's germline CDR1 is SEHNR and CDR2 FQNEAQ (reference sequence). The V end lost 1 base, the J end lost 5 bases, and 14 bases lay between the germline ends. This CDR3 region has 15 residues.

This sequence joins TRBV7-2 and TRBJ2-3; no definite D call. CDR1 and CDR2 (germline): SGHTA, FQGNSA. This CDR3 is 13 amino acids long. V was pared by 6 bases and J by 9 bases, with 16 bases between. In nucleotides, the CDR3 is TGTGCCAGCAGTTGGACCACGGCGAGCACGCAGTATTTT. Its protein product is CASSWTTASTQYF.

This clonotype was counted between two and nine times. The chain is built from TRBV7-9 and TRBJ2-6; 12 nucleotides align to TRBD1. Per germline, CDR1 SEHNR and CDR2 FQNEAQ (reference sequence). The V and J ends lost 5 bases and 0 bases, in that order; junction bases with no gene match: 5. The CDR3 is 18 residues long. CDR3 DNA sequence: TGTGCCAGCAGCGCCGGGACAGGGGGCGACTCTGGGGCCAACGTCCTGACTTTC. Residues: CASSAGTGGDSGANVLTF. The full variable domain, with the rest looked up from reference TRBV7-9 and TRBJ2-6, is DTGVSQNPRHKITKRGQNVTFRCDPISEHNRLYWYRQTLGQGPEFLTYFQNEAQLEKSRLLSDRFSAERPKGSFSTLEIQRTEQGDSAMYLCASSAGTGGDSGANVLTFGAGSRLTVL.

This CDR3 reads CSARLDRGVNEQYF. In nucleotides, the CDR3 is TGCAGTGCTAGACTTGACAGGGGGGTCAACGAGCAGTACTTC. The genes are TRBV20-1 and TRBJ2-1, with 9 bases aligning to TRBD1. TRBJ2-7 matches the DNA end more closely, so the J call is doubtful. Germline loops: CDR1 DFQATT, CDR2 SNEGSKA (reference sequence). There are 14 residues in the CDR3.

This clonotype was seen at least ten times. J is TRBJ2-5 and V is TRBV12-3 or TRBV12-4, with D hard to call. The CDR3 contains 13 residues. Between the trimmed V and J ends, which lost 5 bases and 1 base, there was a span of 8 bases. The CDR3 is CASSPDGQETQYF. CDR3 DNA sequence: TGTGCCAGCAGTCCTGATGGCCAAGAGACCCAGTACTTC.

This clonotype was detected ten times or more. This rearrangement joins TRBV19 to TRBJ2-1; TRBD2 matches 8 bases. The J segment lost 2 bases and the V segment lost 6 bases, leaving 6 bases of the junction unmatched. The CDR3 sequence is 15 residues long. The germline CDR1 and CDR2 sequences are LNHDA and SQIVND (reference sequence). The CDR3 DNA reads TGTGCCAGTAGCCCAGGACTAGCAGCCTACAATGAGCAGTTCTTC. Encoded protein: CASSPGLAAYNEQFF.

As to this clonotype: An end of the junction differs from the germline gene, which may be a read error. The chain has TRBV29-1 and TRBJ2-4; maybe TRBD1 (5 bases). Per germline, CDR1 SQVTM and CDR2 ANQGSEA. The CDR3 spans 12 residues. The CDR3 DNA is TGCAGCGTTGTAGAAAGGGGCTTCATTCAGTCCTTC. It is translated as CSVVERGFIQSF.